This TCR beta chain was profiled in a study of cytomegalovirus exposure and HLA in healthy donors. Study details: Clustering assigned around 77% of the 350 to 450 genotyped donors to the Caucasian-associated ancestry cluster.

Study outcomes and limitations: Indistinguishability led to the exclusion of some V segments, TRBV6-2 and TRBV6-3 included. Published work reported that the classifier diagnosed cytomegalovirus status with high specificity and sensitivity.

This clone was seen once. The antigen is undetermined. Germline assignment: CDR1 SGHRS and CDR2 YFSETQ. V lost 4 bases, J lost 1 base, and 5 bases stayed unmatched. CDR3 length: 15 residues. Both 60 Vbeta primers and 13 Jbeta primers went into the PCR. TCRdb's table, derived via immunoSEQ multiplex PCR, lists solely in-frame clones and lacks some. The top ten clones hold over 5% of a sample with approximately 190,000 clones, around 86% of them seen once. The sample was PBMCs. The TCR sequence derives from a woman aged 50 to 60 in good health and CMV-seropositive. The chain combines TRBV5-1 with TRBJ2-5; 9 bases match TRBD1. The CDR3 DNA follows: TGCGCCAGCAGCGAGGGACAGGGAACCCAAGAGACCCAGTACTTC. This sequence encodes CASSEGQGTQETQYF.